The entry below gives a single T cell receptor (beta chain) sequence along with its context. V shed 4 bases and J shed 5 bases, with 9 bases lying between them. CDR3 length: 13 amino acids. Germline V gene sequence: CDR1 SGHTS, CDR2 YDEGEE. The sample comes from a study of blood T cell repertoires in COVID-19. Original processing methods: Amplification of reference gene primers provided the estimated nucleated cell counts. Method: immunoSEQ multiplex PCR; TCRdb's copy keeps in-frame clones and lacks some. V and J calls plus clone size are reproduced from that table; the DNA served to infer D and trimming. The sample consists of approximately 330,000 clones, 87% of them appearing once.

This chain joins TRBV5-8 and TRBJ1-4; perhaps TRBD1 as D (6 bases). The sequence was obtained from a man younger than 40 with COVID-19, enrolled during active disease. Source material: peripheral blood. CDR3 amino acids: CASSKDSNEKLFF. As DNA, the CDR3 is TGTGCCAGCAGCAAGGACAGCAATGAAAAACTGTTTTTT.